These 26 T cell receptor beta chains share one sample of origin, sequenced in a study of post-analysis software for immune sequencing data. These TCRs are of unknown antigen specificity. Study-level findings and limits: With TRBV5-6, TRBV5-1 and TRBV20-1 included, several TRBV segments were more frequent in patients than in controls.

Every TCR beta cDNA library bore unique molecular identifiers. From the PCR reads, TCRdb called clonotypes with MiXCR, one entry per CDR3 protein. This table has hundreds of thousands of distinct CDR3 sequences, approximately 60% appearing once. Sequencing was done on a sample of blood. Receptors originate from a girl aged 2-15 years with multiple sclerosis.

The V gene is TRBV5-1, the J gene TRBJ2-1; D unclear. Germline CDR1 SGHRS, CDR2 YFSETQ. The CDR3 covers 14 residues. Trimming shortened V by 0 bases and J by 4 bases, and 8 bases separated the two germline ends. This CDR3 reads CASSLAYSYNEQFF. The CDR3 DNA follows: TGCGCCAGCAGCTTGGCGTACAGTTACAATGAGCAGTTCTTC.

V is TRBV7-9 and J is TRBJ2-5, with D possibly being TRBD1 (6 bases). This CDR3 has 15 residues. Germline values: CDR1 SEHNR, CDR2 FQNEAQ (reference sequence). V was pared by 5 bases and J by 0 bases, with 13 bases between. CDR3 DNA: TGTGCCAGCAGCCCCGCAGGGGACAACCAAGAGACCCAGTACTTC. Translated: CASSPAGDNQETQYF.

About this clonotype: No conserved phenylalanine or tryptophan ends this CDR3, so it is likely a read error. The CDR3 region is CSATRLAQRGETQYV. CDR3 DNA: TGCAGTGCTACCCGACTAGCCCAGAGGGGAGAGACCCAGTACGTC. V gene TRBV20-1 combines with J gene TRBJ2-5, with 7 nucleotides matching TRBD2. The V gene end was trimmed by 4 bases and the J gene end by 4 bases; junction bases not matched to a gene: 12. The CDR3 has 15 amino acids. Germline V gives CDR1 DFQATT, CDR2 SNEGSKA (reference sequence).

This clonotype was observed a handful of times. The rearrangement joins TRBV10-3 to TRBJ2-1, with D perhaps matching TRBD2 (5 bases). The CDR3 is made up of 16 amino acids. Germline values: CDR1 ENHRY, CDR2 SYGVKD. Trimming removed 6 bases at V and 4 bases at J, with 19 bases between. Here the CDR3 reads CAISDSLTIFYNEQFF. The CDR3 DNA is TGTGCCATCAGCGACTCGCTGACTATTTTTTACAATGAGCAGTTCTTC.

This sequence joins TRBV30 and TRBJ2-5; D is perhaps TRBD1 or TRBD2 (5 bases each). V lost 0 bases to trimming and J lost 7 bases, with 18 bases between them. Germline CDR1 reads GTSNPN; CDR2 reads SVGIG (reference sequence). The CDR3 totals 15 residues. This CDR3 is CAWSVLSDRDGTQYF. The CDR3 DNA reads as TGTGCCTGGAGTGTACTATCGGACCGGGACGGGACCCAGTACTTC.

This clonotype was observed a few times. CDR3 DNA: TGCAGTGCTAGAGCGTTGGAAGAGGGCAATGAGCAGTTCTTC. Its translation is CSARALEEGNEQFF. The chain has TRBV20-1 and TRBJ2-1, with a possible D match to TRBD2 (5 bases). Deletions cut 1 base from V and 6 bases from J, with 13 bases between. Germline values: CDR1 DFQATT, CDR2 SNEGSKA (reference sequence). The length of the CDR3 is 14 residues.

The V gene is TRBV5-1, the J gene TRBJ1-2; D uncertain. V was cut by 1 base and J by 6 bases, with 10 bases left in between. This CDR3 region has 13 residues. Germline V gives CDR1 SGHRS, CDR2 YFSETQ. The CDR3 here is CASSLKAADGYTF. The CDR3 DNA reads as TGCGCCAGCAGCTTGAAGGCGGCTGATGGCTACACCTTC.

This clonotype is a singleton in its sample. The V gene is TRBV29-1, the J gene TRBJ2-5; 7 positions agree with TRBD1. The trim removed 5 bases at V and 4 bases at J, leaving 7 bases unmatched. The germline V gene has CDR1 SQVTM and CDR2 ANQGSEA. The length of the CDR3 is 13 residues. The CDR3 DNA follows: TGCAGCGTTTCGACAGGGCCGGGAGAGACCCAGTACTTC. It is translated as CSVSTGPGETQYF.

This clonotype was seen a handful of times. The CDR3 region is CASSPRFALGGGYTF. In nucleotides, the CDR3 is TGTGCCAGCAGCCCCCGCTTTGCCTTAGGGGGCGGCTACACCTTC. The rearrangement uses TRBV7-9 and TRBJ1-2; TRBD1 aligns across 7 bases. The CDR3 runs 15 residues. From germline, CDR1 is SEHNR and CDR2 FQNEAQ (reference sequence). V lost 5 bases, J lost 8 bases, and 14 bases stayed unmatched.

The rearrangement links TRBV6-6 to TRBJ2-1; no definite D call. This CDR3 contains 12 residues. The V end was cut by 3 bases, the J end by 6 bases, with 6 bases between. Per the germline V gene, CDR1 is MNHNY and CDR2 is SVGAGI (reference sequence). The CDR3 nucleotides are TGTGCCAGCAGTTATCAGAGCAATGAGCAGTTCTTC. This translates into CASSYQSNEQFF.

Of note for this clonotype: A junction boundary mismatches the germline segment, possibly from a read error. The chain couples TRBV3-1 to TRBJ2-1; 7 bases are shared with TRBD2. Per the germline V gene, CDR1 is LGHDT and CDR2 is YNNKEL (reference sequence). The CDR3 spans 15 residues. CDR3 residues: CASSQVGGRYNEQFF. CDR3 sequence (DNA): TGTGCCAGCAGTCAAGTGGGAGGGCGGTACAATGAGCAGTTCTTC.

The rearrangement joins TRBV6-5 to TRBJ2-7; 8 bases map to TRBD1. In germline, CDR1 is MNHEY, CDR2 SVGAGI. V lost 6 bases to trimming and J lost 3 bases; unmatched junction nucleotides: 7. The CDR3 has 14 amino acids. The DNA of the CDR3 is TGTGCCAGCAGCCTGACAGGGGTCGACTACGAGCAGTACTTC. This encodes CASSLTGVDYEQYF.

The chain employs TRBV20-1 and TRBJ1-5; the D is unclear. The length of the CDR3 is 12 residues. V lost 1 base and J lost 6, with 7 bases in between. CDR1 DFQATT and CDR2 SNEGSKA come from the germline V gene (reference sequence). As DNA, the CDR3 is TGCAGTGCTAGAGGGAGGCGTCAGCCCCAGCATTTT. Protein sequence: CSARGRRQPQHF.

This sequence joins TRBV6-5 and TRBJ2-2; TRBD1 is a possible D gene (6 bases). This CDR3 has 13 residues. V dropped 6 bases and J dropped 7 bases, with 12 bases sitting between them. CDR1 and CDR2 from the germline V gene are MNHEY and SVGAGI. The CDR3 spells CASSEQGYGELFF. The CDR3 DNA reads TGTGCCAGCAGCGAACAGGGATACGGGGAGCTGTTTTTT.

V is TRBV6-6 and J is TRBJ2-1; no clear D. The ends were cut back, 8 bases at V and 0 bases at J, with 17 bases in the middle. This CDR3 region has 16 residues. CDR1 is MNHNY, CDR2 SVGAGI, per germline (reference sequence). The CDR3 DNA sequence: TGTGCCAGCGAGGTTCAAGGACCGGGCTCCTACAATGAGCAGTTCTTC. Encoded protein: CASEVQGPGSYNEQFF.

The CDR3: CSARRRGDSLQETQYF. CDR3 coding DNA: TGCAGTGCGCGGAGACGGGGGGACTCTCTCCAAGAGACCCAGTACTTC. The rearrangement uses TRBV20-1 and TRBJ2-5; TRBD2 aligns across 7 bases. Germline values: CDR1 DFQATT, CDR2 SNEGSKA (reference sequence). This CDR3 spans 16 amino acids. Trimming removed 6 bases from V and 1 base from J; junction bases left unmatched: 14.

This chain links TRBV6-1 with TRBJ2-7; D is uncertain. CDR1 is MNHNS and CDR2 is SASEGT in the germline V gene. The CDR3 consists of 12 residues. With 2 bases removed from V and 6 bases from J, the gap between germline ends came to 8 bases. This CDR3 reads CASSETVGEQYF. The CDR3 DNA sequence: TGTGCCAGCAGTGAAACGGTAGGCGAGCAGTACTTC.

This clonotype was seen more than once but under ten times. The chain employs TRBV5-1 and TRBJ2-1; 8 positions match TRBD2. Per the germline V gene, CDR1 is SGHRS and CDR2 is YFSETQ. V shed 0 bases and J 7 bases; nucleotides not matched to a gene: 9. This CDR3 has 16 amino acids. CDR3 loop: CASSLAFSGGGNEQFF. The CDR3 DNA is TGCGCCAGCAGCTTGGCCTTCAGCGGGGGAGGGAATGAGCAGTTCTTC.

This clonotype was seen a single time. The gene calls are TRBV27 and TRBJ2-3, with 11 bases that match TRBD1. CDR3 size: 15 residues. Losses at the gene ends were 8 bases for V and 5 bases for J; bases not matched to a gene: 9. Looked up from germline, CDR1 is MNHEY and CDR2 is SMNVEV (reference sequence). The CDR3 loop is CASALGQGVGDTQYF. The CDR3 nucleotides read TGTGCCAGCGCTTTGGGACAGGGGGTAGGAGATACGCAGTATTTT.

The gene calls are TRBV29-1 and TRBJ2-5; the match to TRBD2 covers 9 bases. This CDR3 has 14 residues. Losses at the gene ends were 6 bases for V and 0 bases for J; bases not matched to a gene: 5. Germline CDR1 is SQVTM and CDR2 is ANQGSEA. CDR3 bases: TGCAGCGTCCCCTGGACTAGCGACCAAGAGACCCAGTACTTC. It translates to CSVPWTSDQETQYF.

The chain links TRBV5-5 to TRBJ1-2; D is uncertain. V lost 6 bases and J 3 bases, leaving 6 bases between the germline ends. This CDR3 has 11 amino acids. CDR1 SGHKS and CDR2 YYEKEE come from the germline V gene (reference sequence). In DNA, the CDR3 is TGTGCCAGCACACGGGACTATGGCTACACCTTC. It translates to CASTRDYGYTF.

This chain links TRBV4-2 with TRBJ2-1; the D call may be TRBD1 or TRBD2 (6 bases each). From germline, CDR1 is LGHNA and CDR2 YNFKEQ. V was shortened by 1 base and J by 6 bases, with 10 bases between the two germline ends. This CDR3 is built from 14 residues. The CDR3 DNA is TGTGCCAGCAGCCAAGCGGGGGCCCCCAATGAGCAGTTCTTC. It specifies CASSQAGAPNEQFF.

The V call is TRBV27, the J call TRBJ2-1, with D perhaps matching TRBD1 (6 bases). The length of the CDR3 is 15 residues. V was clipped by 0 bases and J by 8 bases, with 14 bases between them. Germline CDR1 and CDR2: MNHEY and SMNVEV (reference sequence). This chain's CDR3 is CASSLSAGVMDEQFF. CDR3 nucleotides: TGTGCCAGCAGTTTATCAGCAGGGGTGATGGATGAGCAGTTCTTC.

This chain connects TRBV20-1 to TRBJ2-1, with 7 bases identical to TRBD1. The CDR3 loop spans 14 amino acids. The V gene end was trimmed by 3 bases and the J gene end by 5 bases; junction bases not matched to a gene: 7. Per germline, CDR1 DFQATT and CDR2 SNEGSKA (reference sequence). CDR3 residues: CSASQGQLDNEQFF. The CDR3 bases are TGCAGTGCTAGCCAGGGACAGCTTGACAATGAGCAGTTCTTC.

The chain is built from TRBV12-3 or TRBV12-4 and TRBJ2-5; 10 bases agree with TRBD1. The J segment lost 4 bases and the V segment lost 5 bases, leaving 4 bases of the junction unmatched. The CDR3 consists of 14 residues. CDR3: CASSRQGATETQYF. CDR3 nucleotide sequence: TGTGCCAGCAGTCGACAGGGGGCTACAGAGACCCAGTACTTC.

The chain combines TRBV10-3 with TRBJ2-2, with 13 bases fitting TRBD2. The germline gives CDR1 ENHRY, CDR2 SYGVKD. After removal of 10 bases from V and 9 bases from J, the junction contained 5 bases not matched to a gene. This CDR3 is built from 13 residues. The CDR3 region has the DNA TGTGCCAGCGGTGGGACTAGCGGGAGGGAGCTGTTTTTT. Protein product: CASGGTSGRELFF.